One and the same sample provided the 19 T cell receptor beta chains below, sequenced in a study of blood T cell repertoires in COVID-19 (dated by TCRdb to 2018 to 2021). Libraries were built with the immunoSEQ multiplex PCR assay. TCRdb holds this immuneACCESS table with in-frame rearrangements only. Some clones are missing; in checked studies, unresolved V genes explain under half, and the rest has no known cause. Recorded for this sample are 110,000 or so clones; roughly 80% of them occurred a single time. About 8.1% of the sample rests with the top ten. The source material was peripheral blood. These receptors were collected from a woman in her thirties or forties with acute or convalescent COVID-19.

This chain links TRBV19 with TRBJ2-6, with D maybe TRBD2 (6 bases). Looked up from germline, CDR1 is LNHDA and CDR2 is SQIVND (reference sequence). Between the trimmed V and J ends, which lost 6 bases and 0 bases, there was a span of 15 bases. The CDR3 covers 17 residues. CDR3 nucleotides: TGTGCCAGTAGGCCCCCGGGAGAACTCTCTGGGGCCAACGTCCTGACTTTC. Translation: CASRPPGELSGANVLTF.

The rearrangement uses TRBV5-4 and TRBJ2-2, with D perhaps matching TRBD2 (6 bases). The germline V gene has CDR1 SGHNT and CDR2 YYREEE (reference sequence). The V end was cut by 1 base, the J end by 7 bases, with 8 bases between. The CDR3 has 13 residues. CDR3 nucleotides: TGTGCCAGCAGCTTGCCAGCGGGCGGGGAGCTGTTTTTT. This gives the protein CASSLPAGGELFF.

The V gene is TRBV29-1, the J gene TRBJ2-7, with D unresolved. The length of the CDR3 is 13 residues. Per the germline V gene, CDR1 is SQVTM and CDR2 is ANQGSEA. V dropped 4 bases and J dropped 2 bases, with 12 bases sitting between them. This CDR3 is CSVGSSDAYEQYF. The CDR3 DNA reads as TGCAGCGTTGGGAGCAGTGATGCCTACGAGCAGTACTTC.

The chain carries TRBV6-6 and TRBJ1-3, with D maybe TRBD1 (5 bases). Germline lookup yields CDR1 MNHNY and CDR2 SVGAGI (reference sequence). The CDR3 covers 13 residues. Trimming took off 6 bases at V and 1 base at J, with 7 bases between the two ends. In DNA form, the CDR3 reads TGTGCCAGCAGCAGGGAATCTGGAAACACCATATATTTT. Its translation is CASSRESGNTIYF.

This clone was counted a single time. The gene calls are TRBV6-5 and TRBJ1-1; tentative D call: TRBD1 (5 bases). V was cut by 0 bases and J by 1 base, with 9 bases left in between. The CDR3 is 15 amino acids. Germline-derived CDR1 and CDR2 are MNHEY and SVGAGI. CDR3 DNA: TGTGCCAGCAGTTACTCTCTGCAGGGGAACACTGAAGCTTTCTTT. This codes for CASSYSLQGNTEAFF.

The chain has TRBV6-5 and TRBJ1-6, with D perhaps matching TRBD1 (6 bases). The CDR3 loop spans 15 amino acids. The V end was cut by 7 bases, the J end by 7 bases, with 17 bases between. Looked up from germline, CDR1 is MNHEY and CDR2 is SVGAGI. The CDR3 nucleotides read TGTGCCAGCATCCTGGGGGAGCAGGGGAATTCACCCCTCCACTTT. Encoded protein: CASILGEQGNSPLHF.

CDR3: CASSESGADRNTIYF. The DNA for the CDR3 is TGTGCCAGCAGCGAATCGGGAGCAGACCGAAACACCATATATTTT. This chain links TRBV7-9 with TRBJ1-3; D gene uncertain. CDR1 and CDR2 (germline): SEHNR, FQNEAQ (reference sequence). Trimming took 5 bases from V and 5 from J, leaving 16 bases between them. CDR3 length: 15 residues.

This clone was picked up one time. CDR3 sequence: CASSLEPSQETQYF. Here the CDR3 DNA reads TGTGCCAGCAGCTTGGAGCCCTCTCAAGAGACCCAGTACTTC. The rearrangement uses TRBV5-4 and TRBJ2-5; D gene unclear. This CDR3 spans 14 amino acids. The germline V and J ends were trimmed by 0 bases and 2 bases, with 8 bases remaining between them. Germline CDR1 and CDR2: SGHNT and YYREEE (reference sequence).

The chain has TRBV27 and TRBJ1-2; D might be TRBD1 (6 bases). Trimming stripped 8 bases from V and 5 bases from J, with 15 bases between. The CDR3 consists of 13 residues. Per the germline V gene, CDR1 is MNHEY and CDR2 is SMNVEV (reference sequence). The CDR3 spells CASRKTGPYGYTF. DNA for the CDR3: TGTGCCAGCCGAAAGACAGGCCCTTATGGCTACACCTTC.

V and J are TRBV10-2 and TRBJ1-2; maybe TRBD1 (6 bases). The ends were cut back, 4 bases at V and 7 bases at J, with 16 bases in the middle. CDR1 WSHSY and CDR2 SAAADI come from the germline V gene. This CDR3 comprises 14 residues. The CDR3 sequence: CASSATQGLGGYTF. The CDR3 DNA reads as TGCGCCAGCAGTGCGACTCAGGGGCTCGGTGGCTACACCTTC.

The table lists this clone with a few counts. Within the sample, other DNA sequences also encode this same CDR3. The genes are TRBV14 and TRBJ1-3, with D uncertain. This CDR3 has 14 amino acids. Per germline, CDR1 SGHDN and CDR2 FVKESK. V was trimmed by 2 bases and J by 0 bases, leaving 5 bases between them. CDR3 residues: CASSQTGSGNTIYF. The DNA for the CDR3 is TGTGCCAGCAGCCAAACGGGCTCTGGAAACACCATATATTTT. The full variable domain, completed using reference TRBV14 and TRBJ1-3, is EAGVTQFPSHSVIEKGQTVTLRCDPISGHDNLYWYRRVMGKEIKFLLHFVKESKQDESGMPNNRFLAERTGGTYSTLKVQPAELEDSGVYFCASSQTGSGNTIYFGEGSWLTVV.

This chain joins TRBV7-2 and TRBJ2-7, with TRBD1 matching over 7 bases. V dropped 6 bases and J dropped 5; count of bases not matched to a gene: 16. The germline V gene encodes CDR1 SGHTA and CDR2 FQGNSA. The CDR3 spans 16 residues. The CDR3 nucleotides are TGTGCCAGCAGTCCCGTTATCGACAGGGCTGTAAACGAGCAGTACTTC. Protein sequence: CASSPVIDRAVNEQYF.

The CDR3 is CASSRGQYEDYGYTF. CDR3 coding DNA: TGTGCCAGCAGCAGGGGACAGTACGAAGACTATGGCTACACCTTC. The genes are TRBV7-9 and TRBJ1-2; 7 bases are shared with TRBD1. V lost 5 bases, J lost 3 bases, and 9 bases stayed unmatched. CDR1 and CDR2 (germline): SEHNR, FQNEAQ (reference sequence). This CDR3 has 15 amino acids.

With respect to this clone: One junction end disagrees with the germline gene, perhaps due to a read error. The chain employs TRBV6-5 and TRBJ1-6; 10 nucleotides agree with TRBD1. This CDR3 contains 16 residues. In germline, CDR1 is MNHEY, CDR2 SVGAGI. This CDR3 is CVSSLRTGGRNSPLHF. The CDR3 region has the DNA TGTGTCAGCAGTTTGCGGACAGGGGGTAGGAATTCACCCCTCCACTTT.

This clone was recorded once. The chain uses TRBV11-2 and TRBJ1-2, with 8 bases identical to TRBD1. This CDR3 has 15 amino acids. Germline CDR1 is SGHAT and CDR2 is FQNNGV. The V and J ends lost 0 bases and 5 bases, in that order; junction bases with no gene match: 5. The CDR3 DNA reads TGTGCCAGCAGCTTAGAGCAGGGGGCAAGGTATGGCTACACCTTC. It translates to CASSLEQGARYGYTF.

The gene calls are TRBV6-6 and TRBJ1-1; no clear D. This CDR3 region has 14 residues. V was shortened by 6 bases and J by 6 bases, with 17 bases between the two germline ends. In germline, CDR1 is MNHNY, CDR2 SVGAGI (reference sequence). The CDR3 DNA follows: TGTGCCAGCAGGTTAGGAGATGGGTACCCTGAAGCTTTCTTT. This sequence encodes CASRLGDGYPEAFF.

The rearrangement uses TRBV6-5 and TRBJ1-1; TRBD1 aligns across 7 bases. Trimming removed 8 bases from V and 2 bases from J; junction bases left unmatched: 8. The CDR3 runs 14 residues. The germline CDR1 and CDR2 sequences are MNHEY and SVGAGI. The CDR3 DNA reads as TGTGCCAGCCATGGGACAGCGCGAAACACTGAAGCTTTCTTT. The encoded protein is CASHGTARNTEAFF.

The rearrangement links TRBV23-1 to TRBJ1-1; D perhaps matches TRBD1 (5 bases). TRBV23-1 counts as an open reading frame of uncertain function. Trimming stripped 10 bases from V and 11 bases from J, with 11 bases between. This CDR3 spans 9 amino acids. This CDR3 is CATWGSAFF. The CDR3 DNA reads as TGCGCCACCTGGGGCAGCGCTTTCTTT.

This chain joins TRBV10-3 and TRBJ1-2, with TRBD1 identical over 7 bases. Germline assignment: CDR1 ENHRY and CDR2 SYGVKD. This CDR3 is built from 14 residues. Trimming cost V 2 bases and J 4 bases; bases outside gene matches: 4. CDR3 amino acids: CAISEGQAAYGYTF. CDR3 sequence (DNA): TGTGCCATCAGTGAGGGACAGGCGGCCTATGGCTACACCTTC.